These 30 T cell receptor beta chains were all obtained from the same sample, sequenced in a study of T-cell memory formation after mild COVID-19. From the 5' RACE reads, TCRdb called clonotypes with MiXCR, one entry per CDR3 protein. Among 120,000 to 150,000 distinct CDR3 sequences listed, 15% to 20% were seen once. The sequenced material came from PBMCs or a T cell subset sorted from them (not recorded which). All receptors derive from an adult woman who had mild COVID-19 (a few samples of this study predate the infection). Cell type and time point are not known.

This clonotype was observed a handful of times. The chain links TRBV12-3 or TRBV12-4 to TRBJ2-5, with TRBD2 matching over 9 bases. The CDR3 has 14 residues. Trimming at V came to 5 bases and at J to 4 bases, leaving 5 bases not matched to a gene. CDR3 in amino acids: CASSPGTSLETQYF. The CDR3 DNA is TGTGCCAGCAGTCCAGGGACTAGCTTAGAGACCCAGTACTTC.

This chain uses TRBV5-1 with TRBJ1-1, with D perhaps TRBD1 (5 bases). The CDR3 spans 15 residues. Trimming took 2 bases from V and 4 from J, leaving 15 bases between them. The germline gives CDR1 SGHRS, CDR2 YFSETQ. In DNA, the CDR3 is TGCGCCAGCAGCTTTAATCCGGGGGTGAGCACTGAAGCTTTCTTT. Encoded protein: CASSFNPGVSTEAFF.

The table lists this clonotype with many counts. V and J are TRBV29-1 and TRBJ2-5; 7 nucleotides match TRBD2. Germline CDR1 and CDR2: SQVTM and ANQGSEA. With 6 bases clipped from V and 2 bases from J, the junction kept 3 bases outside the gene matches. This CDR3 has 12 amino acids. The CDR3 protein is CSVERGQETQYF. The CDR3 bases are TGCAGCGTAGAGCGGGGACAAGAGACCCAGTACTTC. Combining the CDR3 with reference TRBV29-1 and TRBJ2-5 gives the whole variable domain SAVISQKPSRDICQRGTSLTIQCQVDSQVTMMFWYRQQPGQSLTLIATANQGSEATYESGFVIDKFPISRPNLTFSTLTVSNMSPEDSSIYLCSVERGQETQYFGPGTRLLVL.

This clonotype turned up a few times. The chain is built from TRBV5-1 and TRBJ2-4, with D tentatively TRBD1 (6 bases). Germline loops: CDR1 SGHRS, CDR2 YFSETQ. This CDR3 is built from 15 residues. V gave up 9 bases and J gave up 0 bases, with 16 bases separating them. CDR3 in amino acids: CANRKQGLAKNIQYF. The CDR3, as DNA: TGCGCCAACCGAAAACAGGGTCTAGCCAAAAACATTCAGTACTTC.

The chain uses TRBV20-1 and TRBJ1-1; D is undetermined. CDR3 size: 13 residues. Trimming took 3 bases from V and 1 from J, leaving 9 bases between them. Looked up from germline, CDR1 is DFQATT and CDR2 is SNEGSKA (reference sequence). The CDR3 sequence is CSARNLENTEAFF. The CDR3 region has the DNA TGCAGTGCTAGGAACCTGGAGAACACTGAAGCTTTCTTT.

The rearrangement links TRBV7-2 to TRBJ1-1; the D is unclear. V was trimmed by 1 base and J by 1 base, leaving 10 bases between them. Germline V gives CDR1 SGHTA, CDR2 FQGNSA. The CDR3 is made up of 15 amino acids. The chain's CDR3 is CASSLVVGSNTEAFF. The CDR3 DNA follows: TGTGCCAGCAGCTTAGTGGTGGGGTCGAACACTGAAGCTTTCTTT.

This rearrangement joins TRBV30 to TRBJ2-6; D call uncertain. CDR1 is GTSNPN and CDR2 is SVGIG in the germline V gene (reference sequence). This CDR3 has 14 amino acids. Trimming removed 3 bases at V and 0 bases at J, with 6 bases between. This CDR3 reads CAWRLNSGANVLTF. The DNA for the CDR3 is TGTGCCTGGAGGCTCAACTCTGGGGCCAACGTCCTGACTTTC.

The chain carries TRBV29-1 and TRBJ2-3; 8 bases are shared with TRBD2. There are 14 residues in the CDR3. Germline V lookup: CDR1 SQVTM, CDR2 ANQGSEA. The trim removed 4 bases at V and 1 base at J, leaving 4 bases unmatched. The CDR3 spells CSVGGLVGTDTQYF. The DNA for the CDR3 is TGCAGCGTTGGGGGACTAGTCGGCACAGATACGCAGTATTTT.

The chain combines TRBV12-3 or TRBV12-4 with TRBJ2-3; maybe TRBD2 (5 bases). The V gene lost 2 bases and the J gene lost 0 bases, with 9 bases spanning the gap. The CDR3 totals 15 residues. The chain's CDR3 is CASSLRGFSTDTQYF. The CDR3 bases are TGTGCCAGCAGTTTACGGGGATTTAGCACAGATACGCAGTATTTT.

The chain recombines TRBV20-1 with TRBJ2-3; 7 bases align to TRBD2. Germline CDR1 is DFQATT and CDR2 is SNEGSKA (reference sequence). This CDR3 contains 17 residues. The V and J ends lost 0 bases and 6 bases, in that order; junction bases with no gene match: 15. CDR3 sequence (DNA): TGCAGTGCTAGAGATCCGGGAGGCGGGGAGGGCCCGGATACGCAGTATTTT. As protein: CSARDPGGGEGPDTQYF.

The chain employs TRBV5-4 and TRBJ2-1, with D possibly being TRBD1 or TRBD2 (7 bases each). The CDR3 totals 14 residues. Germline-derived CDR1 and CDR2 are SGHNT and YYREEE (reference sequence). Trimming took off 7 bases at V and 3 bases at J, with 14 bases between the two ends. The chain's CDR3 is CASGGGQSYNEQFF. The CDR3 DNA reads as TGTGCCAGCGGGGGGGGACAGAGCTACAATGAGCAGTTCTTC.

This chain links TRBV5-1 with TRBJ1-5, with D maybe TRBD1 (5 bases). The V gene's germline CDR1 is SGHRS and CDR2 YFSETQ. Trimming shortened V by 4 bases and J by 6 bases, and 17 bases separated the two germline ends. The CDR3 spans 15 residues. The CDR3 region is CASSQDGGVGQPQHF. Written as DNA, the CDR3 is TGCGCCAGCAGCCAAGATGGGGGGGTCGGTCAGCCCCAGCATTTT.

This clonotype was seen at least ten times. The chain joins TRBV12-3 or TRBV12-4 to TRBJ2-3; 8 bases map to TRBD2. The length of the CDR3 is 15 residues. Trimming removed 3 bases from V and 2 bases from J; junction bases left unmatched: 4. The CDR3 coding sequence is TGTGCCAGCAGTTTGTCACTAGCGGACACAGATACGCAGTATTTT. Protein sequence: CASSLSLADTDTQYF.

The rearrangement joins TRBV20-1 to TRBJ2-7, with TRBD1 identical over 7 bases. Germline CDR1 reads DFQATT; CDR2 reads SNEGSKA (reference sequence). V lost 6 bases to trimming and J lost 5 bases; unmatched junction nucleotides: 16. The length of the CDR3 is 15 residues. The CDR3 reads CSAPLRQGRLDEQYF. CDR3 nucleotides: TGCAGTGCGCCACTAAGACAGGGCAGGTTGGACGAGCAGTACTTC.

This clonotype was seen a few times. CDR3 residues: CASSLIPGDYGYTF. For the CDR3, the DNA is TGCGCCAGCAGCTTGATCCCGGGGGACTATGGCTACACCTTC. V usage is TRBV5-1 and J usage is TRBJ1-2; perhaps TRBD1 as D (5 bases). The CDR3 is 14 amino acids. Per the germline V gene, CDR1 is SGHRS and CDR2 is YFSETQ. V was pared by 1 base and J by 3 bases, with 10 bases between. The complete variable domain, with remaining parts taken from reference TRBV5-1 and TRBJ1-2, reads KAGVTQTPRYLIKTRGQQVTLSCSPISGHRSVSWYQQTPGQGLQFLFEYFSETQRNKGNFPGRFSGRQFSNSRSEMNVSTLELGDSALYLCASSLIPGDYGYTFGSGTRLTVV.

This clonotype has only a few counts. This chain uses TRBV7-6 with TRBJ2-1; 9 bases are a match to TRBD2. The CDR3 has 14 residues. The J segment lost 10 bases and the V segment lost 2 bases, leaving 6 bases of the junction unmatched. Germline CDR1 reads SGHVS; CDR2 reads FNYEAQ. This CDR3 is CASSLRREGGEQFF. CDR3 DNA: TGTGCCAGCAGCTTACGGCGGGAGGGTGGGGAGCAGTTCTTC.

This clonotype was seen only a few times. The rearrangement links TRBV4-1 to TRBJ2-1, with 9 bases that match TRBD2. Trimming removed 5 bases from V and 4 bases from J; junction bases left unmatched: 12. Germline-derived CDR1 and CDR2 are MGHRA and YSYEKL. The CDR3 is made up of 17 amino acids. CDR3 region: CASSALLRAGGYNEQFF. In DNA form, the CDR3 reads TGCGCCAGCAGCGCCCTCTTGCGAGCGGGGGGATACAATGAGCAGTTCTTC.

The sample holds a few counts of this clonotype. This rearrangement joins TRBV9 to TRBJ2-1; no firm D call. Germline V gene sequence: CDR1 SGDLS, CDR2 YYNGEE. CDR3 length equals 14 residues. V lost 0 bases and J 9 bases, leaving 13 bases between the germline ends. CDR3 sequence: CASSVVGALGEQFF. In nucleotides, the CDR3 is TGTGCCAGCAGCGTAGTTGGTGCCTTGGGTGAGCAGTTCTTC.

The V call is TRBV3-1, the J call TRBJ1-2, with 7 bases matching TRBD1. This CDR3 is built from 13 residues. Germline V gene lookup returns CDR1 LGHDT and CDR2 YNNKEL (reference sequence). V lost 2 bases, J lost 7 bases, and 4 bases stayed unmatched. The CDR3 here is CASSQSPGGGYTF. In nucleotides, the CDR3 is TGTGCCAGCAGCCAATCTCCAGGGGGTGGCTACACCTTC.

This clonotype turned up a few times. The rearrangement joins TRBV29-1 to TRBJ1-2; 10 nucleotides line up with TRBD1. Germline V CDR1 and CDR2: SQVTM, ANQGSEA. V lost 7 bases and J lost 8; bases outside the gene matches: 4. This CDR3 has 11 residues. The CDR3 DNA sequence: TGCAGCGGGGGGACAGGGGAGGGCTACACCTTC. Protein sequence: CSGGTGEGYTF.

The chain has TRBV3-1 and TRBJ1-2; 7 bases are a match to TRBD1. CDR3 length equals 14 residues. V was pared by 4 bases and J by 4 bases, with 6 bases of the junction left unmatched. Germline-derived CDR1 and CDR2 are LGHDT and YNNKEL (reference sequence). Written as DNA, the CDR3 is TGTGCCAGCAGCCCGCATCGGGACAGCTATGGCTACACCTTC. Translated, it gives CASSPHRDSYGYTF.

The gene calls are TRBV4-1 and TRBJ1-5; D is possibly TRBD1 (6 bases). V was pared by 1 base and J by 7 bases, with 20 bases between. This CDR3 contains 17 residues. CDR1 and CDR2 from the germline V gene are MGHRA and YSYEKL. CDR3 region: CASSQGVSAGVVQPQHF. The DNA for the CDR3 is TGCGCCAGCAGCCAAGGGGTATCGGCAGGGGTGGTACAGCCCCAGCATTTT.

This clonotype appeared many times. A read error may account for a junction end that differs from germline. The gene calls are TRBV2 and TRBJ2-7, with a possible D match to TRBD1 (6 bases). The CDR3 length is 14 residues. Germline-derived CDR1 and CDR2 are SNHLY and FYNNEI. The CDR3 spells CASSKQGSSHEQYF. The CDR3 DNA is TGTGCCAGCAGTAAACAGGGAAGCTCCCACGAGCAGTACTTC.

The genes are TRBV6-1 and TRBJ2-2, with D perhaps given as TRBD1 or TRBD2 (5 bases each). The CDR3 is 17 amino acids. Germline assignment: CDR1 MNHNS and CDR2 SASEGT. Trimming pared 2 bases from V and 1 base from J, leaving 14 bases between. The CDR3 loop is CASSESQGVWNTGELFF. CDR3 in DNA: TGTGCCAGCAGTGAAAGTCAGGGAGTATGGAACACCGGGGAGCTGTTTTTT.

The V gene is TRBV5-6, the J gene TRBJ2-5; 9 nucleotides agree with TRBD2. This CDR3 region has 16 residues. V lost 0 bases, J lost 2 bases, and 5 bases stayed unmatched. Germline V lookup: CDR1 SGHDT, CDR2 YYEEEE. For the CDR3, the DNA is TGTGCCAGCAGCTTGGTAGGGCTAGCGGGACAAGAGACCCAGTACTTC. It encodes CASSLVGLAGQETQYF.

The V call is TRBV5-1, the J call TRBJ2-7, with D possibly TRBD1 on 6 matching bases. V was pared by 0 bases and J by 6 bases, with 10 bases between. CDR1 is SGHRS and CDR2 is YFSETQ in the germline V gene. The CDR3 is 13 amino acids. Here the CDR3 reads CASSLEQGSEQYF. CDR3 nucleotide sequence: TGCGCCAGCAGCTTGGAACAGGGAAGCGAGCAGTACTTC.

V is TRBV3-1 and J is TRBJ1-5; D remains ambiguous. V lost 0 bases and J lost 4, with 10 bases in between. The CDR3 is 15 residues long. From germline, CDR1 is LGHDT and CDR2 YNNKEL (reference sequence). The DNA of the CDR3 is TGTGCCAGCAGCCAAGATTCGAGAGGGAATCAGCCCCAGCATTTT. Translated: CASSQDSRGNQPQHF.

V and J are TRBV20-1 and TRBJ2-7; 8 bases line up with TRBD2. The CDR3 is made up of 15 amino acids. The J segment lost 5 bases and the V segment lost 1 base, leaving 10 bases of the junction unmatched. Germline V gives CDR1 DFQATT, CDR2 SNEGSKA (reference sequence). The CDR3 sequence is CSARAGSGSLNEQYF. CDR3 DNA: TGCAGTGCTAGAGCCGGAAGCGGGAGTCTAAACGAGCAGTACTTC.

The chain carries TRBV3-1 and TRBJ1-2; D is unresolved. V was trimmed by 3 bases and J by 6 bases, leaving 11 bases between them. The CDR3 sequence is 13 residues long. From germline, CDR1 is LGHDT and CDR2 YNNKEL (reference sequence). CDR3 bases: TGTGCCAGCAGCCAGACCAGGCTGGATGGCTACACCTTC. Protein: CASSQTRLDGYTF. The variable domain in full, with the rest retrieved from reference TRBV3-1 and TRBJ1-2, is DTAVSQTPKYLVTQMGNDKSIKCEQNLGHDTMYWYKQDSKKFLKIMFSYNNKELIINETVPNRFSPKSPDKAHLNLHINSLELGDSAVYFCASSQTRLDGYTFGSGTRLTVV.

CDR3 in amino acids: CASSDFGFDEQFF. The CDR3, as DNA: TGTGCCAGCAGCGATTTTGGCTTCGATGAGCAGTTCTTC. The rearrangement joins TRBV7-9 to TRBJ2-1, with D uncertain. Germline values: CDR1 SEHNR, CDR2 FQNEAQ (reference sequence). V was shortened by 5 bases and J by 8 bases, with 13 bases between the two germline ends. The CDR3 sequence is 13 residues long.